These 21 T cell receptor beta chains originate from one sample sequenced in a study of cytomegalovirus exposure and HLA in healthy donors. This PCR relied on a set of 60 Vbeta primers and 13 Jbeta primers. Libraries were prepared by immunoSEQ multiplex PCR; TCRdb keeps only in-frame clonotypes and omits some of them. The table shows around 170,000 clones, with around 68% occurring only once. Input material: PBMCs. These receptors were taken from a girl aged 5 to 17 in good health and CMV-seronegative.

The chain uses TRBV6-1 and TRBJ2-1, with TRBD2 identical over 13 bases. V lost 7 bases to trimming and J lost 11 bases; unmatched junction nucleotides: 8. Germline V gives CDR1 MNHNS, CDR2 SASEGT. CDR3 length: 14 residues. CDR3 nucleotides: TGTGCCAGCAATGACCCGGGACTAGCGGGGAAGCAGTTCTTC. Protein product: CASNDPGLAGKQFF.

This clone turned up a few times. The rearrangement uses TRBV27 and TRBJ1-2; maybe TRBD1 (6 bases). Germline values: CDR1 MNHEY, CDR2 SMNVEV (reference sequence). V lost 3 bases to trimming and J lost 6 bases, with 11 bases between them. The CDR3 spans 13 residues. The CDR3 nucleotides are TGTGCCAGCAGTTTGCGCAGGGGTAATGGCTACACCTTC. This encodes CASSLRRGNGYTF.

This clone was seen a few times. This chain uses TRBV6-1 with TRBJ1-5; TRBD1 might be the D (6 bases). Germline loops: CDR1 MNHNS, CDR2 SASEGT. Trimming took off 9 bases at V and 3 bases at J, with 12 bases between the two ends. This CDR3 is 13 amino acids long. The CDR3, as DNA: TGTGCCAGTCGGCAGGGGAACAATCAGCCCCAGCATTTT. Translated: CASRQGNNQPQHF.

This chain links TRBV7-9 with TRBJ2-2; TRBD1 might be the D (6 bases). Germline loops: CDR1 SEHNR, CDR2 FQNEAQ (reference sequence). CDR3 length equals 16 residues. Trimming cost V 5 bases and J 6 bases, with 19 bases left between them. The chain's CDR3 is CASSGEAGERSGELFF. The CDR3 DNA sequence: TGTGCCAGCAGCGGAGAGGCAGGGGAAAGGTCCGGGGAGCTGTTTTTT.

This sequence joins TRBV6-4 and TRBJ2-3; a possible D gene is TRBD1 (6 bases). CDR1 is MRHNA, CDR2 SNTAGT, per germline. The CDR3 is made up of 14 amino acids. Trimming shortened V by 8 bases and J by 2 bases, and 14 bases separated the two germline ends. The CDR3 protein is CASQNRAPTDTQYF. As DNA, the CDR3 is TGTGCCAGCCAAAACAGGGCCCCCACAGATACGCAGTATTTT.

This chain uses TRBV5-1 with TRBJ1-4; tentatively, D is TRBD1 (5 bases). This CDR3 region has 14 residues. CDR1 and CDR2 from the germline V gene are SGHRS and YFSETQ. Trimming stripped 4 bases from V and 8 bases from J, with 15 bases between. The CDR3 DNA sequence: TGCGCCAGCAGCCCCAGCCAGGGATTAGAAAAACTGTTTTTT. Encoded protein: CASSPSQGLEKLFF.

The chain recombines TRBV30 with TRBJ2-3; TRBD2 agrees at 9 bases. This CDR3 is 18 amino acids long. Trimming took 1 base from V and 4 from J; bases not matched to a gene: 15. Germline loops: CDR1 GTSNPN, CDR2 SVGIG (reference sequence). Written as DNA, the CDR3 is TGTGCCTGGAGTGAGGTTAGCGGGGGCGCAGCTTATCCAGATACGCAGTATTTT. Its protein product is CAWSEVSGGAAYPDTQYF.

A single count supports this clone. CDR3 in amino acids: CASRRPPSGTYNEQFF. In nucleotides, the CDR3 is TGTGCCAGCAGGCGCCCTCCTAGCGGGACTTACAATGAGCAGTTCTTC. J is TRBJ2-1 and V is TRBV7-9, with 9 bases lining up with TRBD2. The V segment lost 6 bases and the J segment 4 bases; nucleotides outside the gene matches: 10. The CDR3 length is 16 residues. Germline V gene lookup returns CDR1 SEHNR and CDR2 FQNEAQ (reference sequence).

V usage is TRBV9 and J usage is TRBJ2-3; TRBD2 matches 7 bases. CDR3 length: 17 amino acids. V trimming: 3 bases; J trimming: 3 bases; junction bases outside the gene matches: 13. Germline V gene data show CDR1 as SGDLS and CDR2 as YYNGEE. The CDR3 spells CASSAWGGQAGTDTQYF. CDR3 coding DNA: TGTGCCAGCAGCGCTTGGGGAGGGCAGGCAGGGACAGATACGCAGTATTTT.

The V gene is TRBV9, the J gene TRBJ2-3, with 7 bases matching TRBD2. The CDR3 is made up of 12 amino acids. Germline V gene sequence: CDR1 SGDLS, CDR2 YYNGEE. The ends lost 5 bases at V and 7 bases at J; junction bases unmatched: 4. CDR3 sequence (DNA): TGTGCCAGCAGTTCTAGCGGTAATACGCAGTATTTT. This gives the protein CASSSSGNTQYF.

This clone was observed a few times. V is TRBV5-4 and J is TRBJ2-1; TRBD2 might be the D (6 bases). Trimming removed 3 bases from V and 4 bases from J, with 14 bases in between. The germline V gene has CDR1 SGHNT and CDR2 YYREEE (reference sequence). This CDR3 has 15 amino acids. CDR3 nucleotide sequence: TGTGCCAGCAGCTCGAAGTCGGGGGTTTACAATGAGCAGTTCTTC. Encoded protein: CASSSKSGVYNEQFF.

CDR3 region: CASSQADRVDSPLHF. CDR3 nucleotides: TGCGCCAGCAGCCAAGCGGACAGGGTTGATTCACCCCTCCACTTT. The chain employs TRBV4-1 and TRBJ1-6; 8 nucleotides line up with TRBD1. This CDR3 region has 15 residues. The J segment lost 8 bases and the V segment lost 1 base, leaving 4 bases of the junction unmatched. Per germline, CDR1 MGHRA and CDR2 YSYEKL.

V is TRBV7-9 and J is TRBJ1-6, with D uncertain. Germline assignment: CDR1 SEHNR and CDR2 FQNEAQ (reference sequence). The V end lost 4 bases, the J end lost 7 bases, and 17 bases lay between the germline ends. The CDR3 spans 16 residues. The CDR3 is CASSSPGGLDNSPLHF. The CDR3 DNA is TGTGCCAGCAGCTCCCCGGGAGGGCTTGACAATTCACCCCTCCACTTT.

This rearrangement joins TRBV18 to TRBJ1-2; 8 bases align to TRBD1. This CDR3 is built from 15 residues. The germline gives CDR1 KGHSH, CDR2 LQKENI. J lost 8 bases, V lost 3 bases, and 11 bases had no gene match. This CDR3 reads CASSPDSTGERGYTF. CDR3 in DNA: TGTGCCAGCTCACCGGACTCGACAGGGGAGAGAGGCTACACCTTC.

This rearrangement joins TRBV7-9 to TRBJ2-2; D is possibly TRBD2 (6 bases). This CDR3 contains 17 residues. V lost 1 base and J lost 0, with 12 bases in between. Germline V gene data show CDR1 as SEHNR and CDR2 as FQNEAQ (reference sequence). CDR3 nucleotides: TGTGCCAGCAGCTTAGAAAGGAGACTAGCGAACACCGGGGAGCTGTTTTTT. Its protein is CASSLERRLANTGELFF. The full variable domain, with the rest looked up from reference TRBV7-9 and TRBJ2-2, is DTGVSQNPRHKITKRGQNVTFRCDPISEHNRLYWYRQTLGQGPEFLTYFQNEAQLEKSRLLSDRFSAERPKGSFSTLEIQRTEQGDSAMYLCASSLERRLANTGELFFGEGSRLTVL.

CDR3 sequence: CASRSGSYNSPLHF. In nucleotides, the CDR3 is TGCGCCAGCCGATCCGGCTCCTATAATTCACCCCTCCACTTT. The chain has TRBV10-1 and TRBJ1-6; D unresolved. CDR3 length: 14 residues. The V and J ends lost 8 bases and 0 bases respectively, with 8 bases between them. The V gene's germline CDR1 is WNHNN and CDR2 SYGVQD (reference sequence).

The sample holds a few counts of this clone. V is TRBV18 and J is TRBJ1-1; D is unresolved. The CDR3 consists of 16 residues. CDR1 and CDR2 (germline): KGHSH, LQKENI. Trimming removed 0 bases at V and 0 bases at J, with 11 bases between. The CDR3 region has the DNA TGTGCCAGCTCACCACCTTCCTTAGCCGTGAACACTGAAGCTTTCTTT. It encodes CASSPPSLAVNTEAFF.

This clone was detected only a few times. The chain combines TRBV21-1 with TRBJ2-2; the table's D call, TRBD1, has no DNA check behind it. TRBV21-1 is a pseudogene locus. CDR3 size: 12 residues. The CDR3 nucleotides read TGTGCCAGCAGCACACAAGCCGGGGAGCTGTTTTTT. Amino acids: CASSTQAGELFF.

The chain carries TRBV19 and TRBJ1-2; TRBD1 might be the D (6 bases). The CDR3 loop spans 16 amino acids. V was trimmed by 4 bases and J by 4 bases, leaving 19 bases between them. In germline, CDR1 is LNHDA, CDR2 SQIVND (reference sequence). This chain's CDR3 is CASSTARQVTGYGYTF. In DNA, the CDR3 is TGTGCCAGTAGTACCGCTCGACAGGTTACTGGCTATGGCTACACCTTC.

This rearrangement joins TRBV27 to TRBJ1-6; TRBD1 matches at 8 bases. Trimming cost V 4 bases and J 6 bases; bases outside gene matches: 8. Germline V lookup: CDR1 MNHEY, CDR2 SMNVEV (reference sequence). The CDR3 sequence is 16 residues long. The CDR3 DNA reads as TGTGCCAGCAGTTCGCGAAGGACAGGGATTAATTCACCCCTCCACTTT. It is translated as CASSSRRTGINSPLHF.

The chain has TRBV2 and TRBJ1-2; perhaps TRBD1 as D (6 bases). From germline, CDR1 is SNHLY and CDR2 FYNNEI. Trimming stripped 1 base from V and 4 bases from J, with 13 bases between. This CDR3 is built from 15 residues. The DNA for the CDR3 is TGTGCCAGCAGTGAAGTGCCGGGACAAGCCTATGGCTACACCTTC. Amino acid sequence: CASSEVPGQAYGYTF.